This is a list of T cell receptor beta chains from one sample in a study of PD-1 blockade in classical Hodgkin lymphoma. Profiling relied on immunoSEQ multiplex PCR, and the TCRdb table lists in-frame clones only, not all of them. The table records tens of thousands of clones, roughly 88% of them present only once. Sequenced sample: peripheral blood mononuclear cells (PBMCs). Receptors were obtained from a human donor with classical Hodgkin lymphoma. CDR3s include the opening cysteine and the closing phenylalanine or tryptophan. A D gene is named only where the DNA matches it firmly. Only part of the rows carry a size: once, few, many, or a class if the clone is expanded.

V gene,clone size,J gene,D gene,CDR3 length,CDR3 protein,CDR3 DNA
TRBV30,.,TRBJ1-3,TRBD1,13,CALTRGPGNTIYF,TGTGCCCTAACTAGGGGGCCTGGAAACACCATATATTTT
TRBV5-5,.,TRBJ1-3,.,16,CASSLVPDSSGNTIYF,TGTGCCAGCAGCTTGGTCCCGGACAGCTCTGGAAACACCATATATTTT
TRBV7-9,.,TRBJ2-1,.,15,CASSQLTGPLNEQFF,TGTGCCAGCAGCCAGCTGACGGGCCCCCTCAATGAGCAGTTCTTC
TRBV7-8,.,TRBJ2-1,TRBD2,19,CASSHAVRTSGRAHNEQFF,TGTGCCAGCAGCCACGCGGTCCGGACTAGCGGGAGGGCCCACAATGAGCAGTTCTTC
TRBV6-6,.,TRBJ2-7,.,12,CASRGVEYEQYF,TGTGCCAGCAGAGGGGTGGAGTACGAGCAGTACTTC
TRBV19,.,TRBJ1-1,.,12,CASWSPNTEAFF,TGTGCCAGTTGGAGTCCGAACACTGAAGCTTTCTTT
TRBV11-3,.,TRBJ2-2,TRBD2,14,CASSWLAGVGELFF,TGTGCCAGCAGCTGGCTAGCGGGAGTCGGGGAGCTGTTTTTT
TRBV7-9,.,TRBJ1-2,TRBD1,15,CASSTTGGDPYGYTF,TGTGCCAGCAGCACCACAGGGGGCGACCCCTATGGCTACACCTTC
TRBV27,.,TRBJ1-1,TRBD1,14,CASSSSDRAGVAFF,TGTGCCAGCAGTTCGTCGGACAGGGCGGGTGTAGCTTTCTTT
TRBV7-9,once,TRBJ2-2,.,14,CASSSQGNTGELFF,TGTGCCAGCAGCTCGCAGGGGAACACCGGGGAGCTGTTTTTT
TRBV6-6,.,TRBJ1-3,.,15,CASSTRGGSGNTIYF,TGTGCCAGCAGTACAAGGGGGGGCTCTGGAAACACCATATATTTT
TRBV9,.,TRBJ1-3,.,15,CASSTPLVSGNTIYF,TGTGCCAGCAGCACCCCGTTGGTCTCTGGAAACACCATATATTTT
TRBV27,.,TRBJ1-5,.,13,CASSFNSNQPQHF,TGTGCCAGCAGTTTCAATAGCAATCAGCCCCAGCATTTT
TRBV30,.,TRBJ1-5,.,12,CAWSVPLGPQHF,TGTGCCTGGAGTGTACCCCTGGGGCCCCAGCATTTT
TRBV7-8,.,TRBJ1-6,TRBD1,16,CASSFSLDRGNSPLHF,TGTGCCAGCAGCTTTTCACTCGACAGGGGTAATTCACCCCTCCACTTT
TRBV11-2,.,TRBJ2-1,TRBD1,15,CASSSNRGPYNEQFF,TGTGCCAGCAGCTCGAACAGGGGCCCCTACAATGAGCAGTTCTTC
TRBV12-5,.,TRBJ2-2,TRBD2,17,CASGLVLAGTNTGELFF,TGTGCTAGTGGTTTGGTTCTAGCGGGGACGAACACCGGGGAGCTGTTTTTT
TRBV9,.,TRBJ2-3,.,12,CASSREQDTQYF,TGTGCCAGCAGCCGGGAGCAAGATACGCAGTATTTT
TRBV7-9,.,TRBJ2-1,.,15,CASAKDLRRGNEQFF,TGTGCCAGCGCCAAGGACCTTCGGAGGGGCAATGAGCAGTTCTTC
TRBV27,few,TRBJ2-2,.,13,CASSPGVAGELFF,TGTGCCAGCAGTCCCGGGGTGGCCGGGGAGCTGTTTTTT
TRBV7-9,.,TRBJ2-7,.,14,CASSETVSSYEQYF,TGTGCCAGCAGCGAGACTGTGAGCTCCTACGAGCAGTACTTC
TRBV7-9,.,TRBJ2-3,TRBD2,17,CASSPWGWTSRTDTQYF,TGTGCCAGCAGCCCTTGGGGTTGGACTAGTCGCACAGATACGCAGTATTTT
TRBV5-4,.,TRBJ1-2,TRBD1,15,CASSSRDRTNYGYTF,TGTGCCAGCAGCTCCCGGGACAGGACGAACTATGGCTACACCTTC
TRBV27,once,TRBJ2-2,.,14,CASSFGSLGGELFF,TGTGCCAGCAGTTTCGGGAGTTTGGGCGGGGAGCTGTTTTTT
TRBV6-1,.,TRBJ1-1,.,15,CASSGGSGLTAEAFF,TGTGCCAGCAGTGGGGGTTCGGGGCTGACGGCTGAAGCTTTCTTT
TRBV7-6,.,TRBJ1-1,TRBD1,14,CASSLRQGNTEAFF,TGTGCCAGCAGCTTAAGACAGGGGAACACTGAAGCTTTCTTT
TRBV4-1,.,TRBJ1-5,.,14,CASSLGRNNQPQHF,TGCGCCAGCAGCCTCGGACGGAACAATCAGCCCCAGCATTTT
TRBV10-3,.,TRBJ2-6,.,15,CAIREISSGANVLTF,TGTGCCATCAGGGAGATAAGCTCTGGGGCCAACGTCCTGACTTTC
TRBV5-1,.,TRBJ1-5,.,14,CASSLDGSNQPQHF,TGCGCCAGCAGCTTGGATGGGAGCAATCAGCCCCAGCATTTT
TRBV5-4,.,TRBJ2-2,TRBD1,16,CASSSRDRDNTGELFF,TGTGCCAGCAGCTCTCGGGACAGGGACAACACCGGGGAGCTGTTTTTT
TRBV28,.,TRBJ2-1,.,14,CASRPGFQRNEQFF,TGTGCCAGCCGTCCCGGATTTCAGCGCAATGAGCAGTTCTTC
TRBV18,.,TRBJ1-2,TRBD1,16,CASSPFSRDRGNGYTF,TGTGCCAGCTCACCATTCTCAAGGGACAGGGGTAATGGCTACACCTTC
TRBV28,once,TRBJ1-2,TRBD1,13,CASSLGQVYGYTF,TGTGCCAGCAGTTTAGGACAGGTCTATGGCTACACCTTC
TRBV7-9,.,TRBJ2-7,.,13,CASSFLTAGEQYF,TGTGCCAGCAGCTTCCTCACAGCGGGCGAGCAGTACTTC
TRBV5-1,.,TRBJ1-2,.,12,CASRDGDYGYTF,TGCGCCAGCAGGGACGGAGACTATGGCTACACCTTC
TRBV7-9,.,TRBJ2-1,TRBD2,14,CASSLGGLGAMQFF,TGTGCCAGCAGCTTAGGGGGACTAGGGGCAATGCAGTTCTTC
TRBV27,.,TRBJ2-1,.,17,CASSARGRIISYNEQFF,TGTGCCAGCAGTGCTCGGGGCCGAATTATCTCCTACAATGAGCAGTTCTTC
TRBV6-1,.,TRBJ1-2,.,12,CASKQGSYGYTF,TGTGCCAGCAAACAGGGCTCCTATGGCTACACCTTC
TRBV5-1,.,TRBJ1-2,TRBD1,12,CASSYGQGPYTF,TGCGCCAGCAGCTACGGACAGGGACCGTACACCTTC
TRBV28,.,TRBJ1-1,.,14,CASSLGGVSTEAFF,TGTGCCAGCAGCCTCGGGGGAGTGAGCACTGAAGCTTTCTTT
TRBV21-1,.,TRBJ1-5,.,17,CASSPLGSYYSNQPQHF,TGTGCCAGCAGCCCCCTCGGCAGCTATTATAGCAATCAGCCCCAGCATTTT
TRBV5-1,.,TRBJ2-1,.,17,CASSTYRGETVGDEQFF,TGCGCCAGCAGTACCTATAGGGGGGAGACCGTAGGGGATGAGCAGTTCTTC
TRBV7-7,.,TRBJ2-5,.,15,CASSLGGVRQETQYF,TGTGCCAGCAGCTTAGGGGGGGTCCGCCAAGAGACCCAGTACTTC
TRBV18,.,TRBJ1-5,.,14,CASSQGHSNQPQHF,TGTGCCAGCTCCCAGGGACATAGCAATCAGCCCCAGCATTTT
TRBV7-2,.,TRBJ2-3,TRBD2,16,CASSPRASGSRYTQYF,TGTGCCAGCAGCCCCCGGGCTAGCGGGAGTCGGTATACGCAGTATTTT
TRBV14,.,TRBJ2-2,.,16,CASSRRQGALTGELFF,TGTGCCAGCAGCCGACGTCAGGGCGCGCTAACCGGGGAGCTGTTTTTT
TRBV7-2,.,TRBJ1-4,TRBD1,15,CASSSPDRAAEKLFF,TGTGCCAGCAGCTCACCGGACAGGGCGGCGGAAAAACTGTTTTTT
TRBV14,.,TRBJ2-2,.,14,CASKKVGVGGELFF,TGTGCCAGCAAAAAGGTTGGGGTTGGCGGGGAGCTGTTTTTT
TRBV25-1,.,TRBJ1-1,.,14,CASSEWGEDTEAFF,TGTGCCAGCAGTGAATGGGGGGAAGACACTGAAGCTTTCTTT
TRBV25-1,.,TRBJ1-1,.,14,CASSEWNRTGKAFF,TGTGCCAGCAGTGAATGGAACCGCACCGGCAAAGCTTTCTTT
TRBV28,.,TRBJ1-4,.,14,CASSLGLTNEKLFF,TGTGCCAGCAGTTTAGGATTAACTAATGAAAAACTGTTTTTT
TRBV7-8,.,TRBJ1-5,TRBD1,16,CASSVDRGRRNQPQHF,TGTGCCAGCAGCGTCGACAGGGGGCGCCGGAATCAGCCCCAGCATTTT
TRBV28,once,TRBJ1-6,TRBD1,16,CASRSQGGIYNSPLHF,TGTGCCAGCAGATCCCAGGGGGGTATCTATAATTCACCCCTCCACTTT
TRBV5-5,.,TRBJ2-5,.,15,CASSLDPSWAETQYF,TGTGCCAGCAGCCTTGACCCCTCCTGGGCAGAGACCCAGTACTTC
TRBV28,.,TRBJ1-2,.,12,CASSSMTYGYTF,TGTGCCAGCAGTAGTATGACCTATGGCTACACCTTC
TRBV4-1,few,TRBJ2-5,TRBD2,16,CASSHGTSGSGETQYF,TGCGCCAGCAGCCATGGGACTAGCGGGTCGGGAGAGACCCAGTACTTC
TRBV4-1,.,TRBJ1-2,.,13,CASSQDWGSGYTF,TGCGCCAGCAGCCAGGACTGGGGATCTGGCTACACCTTC
TRBV10-2,.,TRBJ2-7,TRBD2,13,CASRLAETYEQYF,TGCGCCAGCAGACTAGCGGAGACCTACGAGCAGTACTTC
TRBV28,.,TRBJ2-2,.,16,CASSLFEELIAGELFF,TGTGCCAGCAGTTTGTTTGAAGAGCTTATAGCCGGGGAGCTGTTTTTT
TRBV7-9,.,TRBJ2-7,.,15,CASSFGGPRAYEQYF,TGTGCCAGCAGCTTCGGGGGGCCAAGGGCCTACGAGCAGTACTTC